These T cell receptor beta chains were read from a single sample in a study of CD8+ T cells in alopecia areata. TCRdb's copy holds only in-frame clones and misses some; the assay was immunoSEQ multiplex PCR. Among roughly 110,000 clones listed, roughly 50% were seen once. Sequenced here: CD8+ T cells sorted from blood, sampled at week 24, from a patient treated with tofacitinib. These receptors all stem from a human donor with alopecia areata. The CDR3 runs from the conserved cysteine through the conserved F or W. A D gene is named only where the DNA matches it firmly. Clone size is shown for a subset of rows, as once, few, many or a class of expanded clone.

clone_size j_call d_call v_call cdr3_length cdr3_aa cdr3_nt
. TRBJ1-1 . TRBV30 13 CAWEVIENTEAFF TGTGCCTGGGAGGTAATAGAGAACACTGAAGCTTTCTTT
. TRBJ2-7 . TRBV27 12 CASSPSPYEQYF TGTGCCAGCAGCCCATCCCCCTACGAGCAGTACTTC
once TRBJ2-7 TRBD2 TRBV13 16 CASSPRTSGGNYEQYF TGTGCCAGCAGCCCCCGGACTAGCGGGGGGAACTACGAGCAGTACTTC
. TRBJ2-2 TRBD1 TRBV7-2 17 CASSVNRGTANTGELFF TGTGCCAGCAGCGTAAATAGAGGGACAGCGAACACCGGGGAGCTGTTTTTT
. TRBJ2-1 TRBD1 TRBV29-1 16 CSVAGTGSTSYNEQFF TGCAGCGTCGCCGGGACAGGGTCGACCTCCTACAATGAGCAGTTCTTC
. TRBJ2-5 . TRBV5-1 15 CASRHRDRYVETQYF TGCGCCAGCAGACATCGGGACCGATACGTGGAGACCCAGTACTTC
. TRBJ2-1 TRBD1 TRBV30 15 CACPSRDRVGNEQFF TGTGCCTGCCCCTCCCGGGACAGGGTTGGTAATGAGCAGTTCTTC
. TRBJ2-7 . TRBV13 13 CASSSDRGHEQYF TGTGCCAGCAGCTCGGACCGAGGTCACGAGCAGTACTTC
. TRBJ2-1 . TRBV7-9 16 CASSWGQGGVGNEQFF TGTGCCAGCAGCTGGGGTCAAGGGGGGGTTGGCAATGAGCAGTTCTTC
. TRBJ1-5 . TRBV27 13 CASRTGWNQPQHF TGTGCCAGCAGGACGGGGTGGAATCAGCCCCAGCATTTT
few TRBJ2-2 TRBD1 TRBV2 15 CASSGDRDNTGELFF TGTGCCAGCAGTGGGGACAGGGATAACACCGGGGAGCTGTTTTTT
few TRBJ2-2 TRBD1 TRBV23-1 17 CASSPRTGGVNTGELFF TGCGCCAGCAGCCCGCGGACAGGGGGCGTCAACACCGGGGAGCTGTTTTTT
. TRBJ2-2 . TRBV5-1 16 CASSLVTGGDTGELFF TGCGCCAGCAGCTTGGTAACGGGGGGCGACACCGGGGAGCTGTTTTTT
. TRBJ2-1 TRBD2 TRBV7-9 15 CASSPLGGGYFEQFF TGTGCCAGCAGCCCCTTGGGCGGGGGGTATTTTGAGCAGTTCTTC
. TRBJ1-5 TRBD1 TRBV13 16 CAAEGTARILGQPQHF TGTGCCGCGGAAGGGACAGCGCGAATCTTGGGTCAGCCCCAGCATTTT
few TRBJ1-2 TRBD1 TRBV7-9 15 CASSPGTGLHYGYTF TGTGCCAGCAGCCCCGGGACAGGGTTACACTATGGCTACACCTTC
. TRBJ1-1 . TRBV7-8 11 CASRDLGEAFF TGTGCCAGCAGGGACCTTGGGGAAGCTTTCTTT
. TRBJ2-5 . TRBV11-2 15 CASSLAGGYQETQYF TGTGCCAGCAGCTTAGCGGGGGGCTACCAAGAGACCCAGTACTTC
. TRBJ2-7 . TRBV6-6 15 CASSYPPGGSYEQYF TGTGCCAGCAGTTACCCCCCCGGCGGTTCCTACGAGCAGTACTTC
. TRBJ1-4 . TRBV25-1 15 CASSSHRSPNEKLFF TGTGCCAGCAGCAGCCACAGGTCCCCTAATGAAAAACTGTTTTTT
few TRBJ1-1 . TRBV5-5 13 CASSFQTNTEAFF TGTGCCAGCAGTTTTCAGACGAACACTGAAGCTTTCTTT
. TRBJ2-5 . TRBV6-8 12 CASSYPCGTQYF TGTGCCAGCAGTTACCCCTGTGGGACCCAGTACTTC
. TRBJ1-5 . TRBV19 14 CASTRTVSNQPQHF TGTGCCAGTACCAGGACAGTTAGCAATCAGCCCCAGCATTTT
. TRBJ2-7 TRBD1 TRBV6-6 14 CASSYSTGGYEQYF TGTGCCAGCAGTTACTCTACAGGGGGCTACGAGCAGTACTTC
. TRBJ2-5 . TRBV5-6 12 CASRRVLETQYF TGTGCCAGCAGGCGCGTCCTAGAGACCCAGTACTTC
. TRBJ1-2 . TRBV30 13 CAWSVDRTYGYTF TGTGCCTGGAGTGTCGACCGAACCTATGGCTACACCTTC
. TRBJ2-7 . TRBV30 11 CAWTLGGEQYF TGTGCCTGGACTTTGGGGGGCGAGCAGTACTTC
. TRBJ2-7 . TRBV4-1 14 CASSQGGGGYEQYF TGCGCCAGCAGCCAAGGGGGAGGGGGCTACGAGCAGTACTTC